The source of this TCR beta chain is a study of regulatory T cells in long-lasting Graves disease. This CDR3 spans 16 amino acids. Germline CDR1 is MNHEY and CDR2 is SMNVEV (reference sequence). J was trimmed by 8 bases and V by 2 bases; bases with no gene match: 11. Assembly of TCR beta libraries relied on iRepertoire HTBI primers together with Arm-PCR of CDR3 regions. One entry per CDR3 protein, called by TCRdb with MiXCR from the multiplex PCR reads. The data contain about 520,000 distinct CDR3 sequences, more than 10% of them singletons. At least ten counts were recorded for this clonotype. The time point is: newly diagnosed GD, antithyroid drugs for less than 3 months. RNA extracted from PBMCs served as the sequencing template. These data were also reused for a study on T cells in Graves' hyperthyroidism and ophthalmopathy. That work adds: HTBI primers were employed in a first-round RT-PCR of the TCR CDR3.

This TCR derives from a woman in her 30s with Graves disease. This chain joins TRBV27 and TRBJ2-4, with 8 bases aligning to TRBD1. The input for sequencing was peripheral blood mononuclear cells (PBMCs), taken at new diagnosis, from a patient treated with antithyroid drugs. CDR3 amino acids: CASSLRGRGRRDIQYF. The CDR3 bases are TGTGCCAGCAGTTTAAGGGGCAGGGGGCGCAGGGACATTCAGTACTTC.